This T cell receptor beta chain was sequenced in a study of monozygotic twins with inflammatory bowel disease. Study conclusions and caveats: Those with IBD had lower TCRbeta diversity (inverse Simpson) than their healthy co-twins did.

As to this clonotype: Its antigen is not identified.

Making each TCR library took approximately 3,700 ng of total RNA. After re-calling the 5' RACE reads, TCRdb lists one entry per CDR3 protein, DNA absent. The sample table sets out 150,000 to 200,000 distinct CDR3 sequences. Someone took an approximately 2.5 ml blood sample from each of the donors. Whole blood without T cell sorting served as the source of isolated total RNA. The CDR3 consists of 13 residues. Germline CDR1 is ENHRY and CDR2 is SYGVKD. The rearrangement links TRBV10-3 to TRBJ1-1; the TCRdb D gene call, TRBD1, has no DNA to confirm it. Sequencing used blood. This TCR came from a human donor with ulcerative colitis or Crohn's disease, or a healthy co-twin of an affected twin (not recorded which). CDR3 sequence: CAISDRENTEAFF.